These 28 T cell receptor beta chains came from one sample sequenced in a study of T cell clonotyping in hematopoietic cell transplantation. The time point is: recipient sample about 28 days before transplant, after cytoreduction. TCRdb keeps only in-frame clones here, not all; method: immunoSEQ multiplex PCR. The data contain approximately 80,000 clones, roughly 95% of them singletons. The source material was peripheral blood mononuclear cells, sampled before stem cell transplant. The source is a woman in her fifties or sixties with acute myeloid leukemia. Some clones in this sample may be carry-over from other donors' samples.

The rearrangement uses TRBV14 and TRBJ1-1; D is unresolved. Germline CDR1 and CDR2: SGHDN and FVKESK. The CDR3 sequence is 14 residues long. Trimming stripped 0 bases from V and 5 bases from J, with 10 bases between. DNA of the CDR3: TGTGCCAGCAGCCAAGAGTTTGTAGGGACTGAAGCTTTCTTT. Translation: CASSQEFVGTEAFF. Full variable domain (rest looked up from reference TRBV14 and TRBJ1-1): EAGVTQFPSHSVIEKGQTVTLRCDPISGHDNLYWYRRVMGKEIKFLLHFVKESKQDESGMPNNRFLAERTGGTYSTLKVQPAELEDSGVYFCASSQEFVGTEAFFGQGTRLTVV.

The rearrangement links TRBV10-3 to TRBJ1-1; 10 bases are shared with TRBD1. The CDR3 has 15 residues. Germline V gene sequence: CDR1 ENHRY, CDR2 SYGVKD. Losses at the gene ends were 2 bases for V and 5 bases for J; bases not matched to a gene: 5. This CDR3 is CAISEGQGERTEAFF. In nucleotides, the CDR3 is TGTGCCATCAGTGAGGGACAGGGGGAAAGGACTGAAGCTTTCTTT.

The CDR3 protein is CASSAQGPYGYTF. The CDR3 nucleotides are TGTGCCAGCAGCGCACAGGGCCCCTATGGCTACACCTTC. V usage is TRBV7-2 and J usage is TRBJ1-2, with D possibly matching TRBD1 (6 bases). The germline gives CDR1 SGHTA, CDR2 FQGNSA. This CDR3 comprises 13 residues. Trimming took 5 bases from V and 4 from J, leaving 11 bases between them.

This sequence joins TRBV6-5 and TRBJ2-7; D ambiguous. V was trimmed by 0 bases and J by 5 bases, leaving 17 bases between them. Germline V CDR1 and CDR2: MNHEY, SVGAGI. The CDR3 is made up of 16 amino acids. The CDR3 bases are TGTGCCAGCAGTTACTCGTCAATAGTGATGGTCGACGAGCAGTACTTC. Protein sequence: CASSYSSIVMVDEQYF.

The genes are TRBV29-1 and TRBJ1-1, with unresolved D. Deletions cut 4 bases from V and 6 bases from J, with 6 bases between. Germline V CDR1 and CDR2: SQVTM, ANQGSEA. This CDR3 has 10 residues. CDR3 sequence (DNA): TGCAGCGTTGGTGTCGCTGAAGCTTTCTTT. It specifies CSVGVAEAFF.

The rearrangement uses TRBV11-2 and TRBJ1-2, with D possibly being TRBD1 (5 bases). The V gene's germline CDR1 is SGHAT and CDR2 FQNNGV. There are 14 residues in the CDR3. V dropped 2 bases and J dropped 1 base, with 8 bases sitting between them. The CDR3 region has the DNA TGTGCCAGCAGCTTATGGGGCAGTAACTATGGCTACACCTTC. Protein product: CASSLWGSNYGYTF.

A few counts support this clone. V usage is TRBV6-1 and J usage is TRBJ2-2, with D unclear. The CDR3 is 13 amino acids. V was pared by 1 base and J by 6 bases, with 6 bases between. Germline CDR1 reads MNHNS; CDR2 reads SASEGT. The CDR3 spells CASSEVRAGELFF. The DNA of the CDR3 is TGTGCCAGCAGTGAAGTAAGGGCCGGGGAGCTGTTTTTT.

V is TRBV2 and J is TRBJ2-4, with no clear D. CDR3 size: 16 residues. Germline CDR1 reads SNHLY; CDR2 reads FYNNEI. V was shortened by 6 bases and J by 0 bases, with 15 bases between the two germline ends. The CDR3 DNA follows: TGTGCCAGCAGCGGTCAGACAAATCTAGCCAAAAACATTCAGTACTTC. Translated: CASSGQTNLAKNIQYF.

The rearrangement links TRBV5-1 to TRBJ1-6, with TRBD1 identical over 10 bases. The V and J ends lost 4 bases and 7 bases, in that order; junction bases with no gene match: 8. This CDR3 contains 16 residues. The germline V gene has CDR1 SGHRS and CDR2 YFSETQ. CDR3 amino acids: CASSPGTGVENSPLHF. CDR3 DNA sequence: TGCGCCAGCAGCCCAGGGACAGGGGTGGAGAATTCACCCCTCCACTTT. The full variable domain, its missing parts supplied by reference TRBV5-1 and TRBJ1-6, is KAGVTQTPRYLIKTRGQQVTLSCSPISGHRSVSWYQQTPGQGLQFLFEYFSETQRNKGNFPGRFSGRQFSNSRSEMNVSTLELGDSALYLCASSPGTGVENSPLHFGNGTRLTVT.

The J gene is TRBJ1-5, the V gene TRBV10-2; D unclear. Germline V CDR1 and CDR2: WSHSY, SAAADI. CDR3 length: 15 residues. Trimming took off 1 base at V and 3 bases at J, with 10 bases between the two ends. CDR3 region: CASSELAGSNQPQHF. The DNA for the CDR3 is TGCGCCAGCAGTGAGTTGGCAGGATCCAATCAGCCCCAGCATTTT.

The J gene is TRBJ2-7, the V gene TRBV6-1; 11 positions agree with TRBD2. V lost 6 bases, J lost 3 bases, and 4 bases stayed unmatched. The CDR3 covers 14 residues. CDR1 and CDR2 from the germline V gene are MNHNS and SASEGT. The CDR3 sequence: CASSRLAGNYEQYF. As DNA, the CDR3 is TGTGCCAGCAGCAGACTAGCGGGGAACTACGAGCAGTACTTC.

This clone is a singleton in its sample. This chain connects TRBV2 to TRBJ2-7; unclear D gene. The CDR3 contains 13 residues. The V gene's germline CDR1 is SNHLY and CDR2 FYNNEI. Trimming pared 3 bases from V and 0 bases from J, leaving 6 bases between. CDR3 in amino acids: CASSEGDSYEQYF. The DNA of the CDR3 is TGTGCCAGCAGTGAGGGCGACTCCTACGAGCAGTACTTC.

The chain joins TRBV7-9 to TRBJ1-1; unclear D gene. Trimming removed 5 bases at V and 4 bases at J, with 14 bases between. Looked up from germline, CDR1 is SEHNR and CDR2 is FQNEAQ (reference sequence). The CDR3 consists of 14 residues. DNA of the CDR3: TGTGCCAGCAGCCCGGCGGTGAAGAGCACTGAAGCTTTCTTT. It codes for CASSPAVKSTEAFF.

The V call is TRBV28, the J call TRBJ2-2, with TRBD1 matching 7 bases. Per the germline V gene, CDR1 is MDHEN and CDR2 is SYDVKM. Losses at the gene ends were 8 bases for V and 1 base for J; bases not matched to a gene: 7. The CDR3 has 15 residues. DNA of the CDR3: TGTGCCAGCGCCAAGGGGGACAGGAACACCGGGGAGCTGTTTTTT. Translating gives CASAKGDRNTGELFF.

The rearrangement joins TRBV19 to TRBJ2-7, with D possibly TRBD2 on 6 matching bases. The CDR3 is 14 residues long. From germline, CDR1 is LNHDA and CDR2 SQIVND (reference sequence). The ends were cut back, 2 bases at V and 1 base at J, with 9 bases in the middle. The CDR3 here is CASSINGRSYEQYF. CDR3 bases: TGTGCCAGTAGTATAAACGGGAGATCCTACGAGCAGTACTTC.

The chain carries TRBV19 and TRBJ2-2; maybe TRBD2 (6 bases). This CDR3 region has 14 residues. Germline V CDR1 and CDR2: LNHDA, SQIVND (reference sequence). Trimming took 4 bases from V and 6 from J, leaving 12 bases between them. CDR3 residues: CASSTRRAAGELFF. DNA of the CDR3: TGTGCCAGTAGTACCAGGAGGGCCGCCGGGGAGCTGTTTTTT.

This sequence joins TRBV20-1 and TRBJ2-7, with D possibly TRBD2 on 5 matching bases. The germline V gene encodes CDR1 DFQATT and CDR2 SNEGSKA (reference sequence). The CDR3 is made up of 11 amino acids. With 6 bases removed from V and 3 bases from J, the gap between germline ends came to 9 bases. The CDR3 region is CSAGRDYEQYF. CDR3 coding DNA: TGCAGTGCGGGTCGGGACTACGAGCAGTACTTC.

CDR3 loop: CASSSTGTPNEKLFF. In DNA, the CDR3 is TGTGCCAGCAGCTCCACAGGGACTCCTAATGAAAAACTGTTTTTT. This chain links TRBV7-2 with TRBJ1-4, with D possibly being TRBD1 (6 bases). Germline V gene data show CDR1 as SGHTA and CDR2 as FQGNSA. The V gene lost 4 bases and the J gene lost 3 bases, with 12 bases spanning the gap. The CDR3 has 15 residues.

V gene TRBV28 combines with J gene TRBJ1-2; D gene ambiguous. The CDR3 sequence is 14 residues long. Germline CDR1 MDHEN, CDR2 SYDVKM. V was clipped by 4 bases and J by 5 bases, with 14 bases between them. The CDR3 spells CASSSDGGRYGYTF. CDR3 sequence (DNA): TGTGCCAGCAGTTCGGACGGTGGTCGATATGGCTACACCTTC.

The chain links TRBV6-1 to TRBJ2-6; D remains unclear. V was cut by 1 base and J by 4 bases, with 17 bases left in between. Per the germline V gene, CDR1 is MNHNS and CDR2 is SASEGT. There are 18 residues in the CDR3. CDR3 protein: CASSEGAWNVRGANVLTF. For the CDR3, the DNA is TGTGCCAGCAGTGAAGGAGCATGGAATGTGAGGGGGGCCAACGTCCTGACTTTC.

This chain links TRBV19 with TRBJ1-2; 7 bases map to TRBD1. The V gene end was trimmed by 6 bases and the J gene end by 8 bases; junction bases not matched to a gene: 15. The germline V gene has CDR1 LNHDA and CDR2 SQIVND (reference sequence). The CDR3 spans 15 residues. In DNA form, the CDR3 reads TGTGCCAGTAGCCAAGAAATCGACAGGGTTTGGGGCTACACCTTC. The encoded protein is CASSQEIDRVWGYTF.

This chain connects TRBV9 to TRBJ2-2; 7 nucleotides align to TRBD1. The J segment lost 7 bases and the V segment lost 4 bases, leaving 10 bases of the junction unmatched. The CDR3 loop spans 15 amino acids. Germline assignment: CDR1 SGDLS and CDR2 YYNGEE. CDR3 protein: CASSKPTGVGGELFF. The CDR3 region has the DNA TGTGCCAGCAGCAAACCAACAGGGGTAGGCGGGGAGCTGTTTTTT.

A few counts support this clone. The V call is TRBV6-1, the J call TRBJ1-2, with D uncertain. The CDR3 is made up of 14 amino acids. Trimming left V 3 bases short and J 4 bases short, with 12 bases between. Germline CDR1 reads MNHNS; CDR2 reads SASEGT. The CDR3 DNA is TGTGCCAGCAGTGAGTACAGCGTACTCTATGGCTACACCTTC. Its translation: CASSEYSVLYGYTF.

This clone showed up just once. V usage is TRBV7-4 and J usage is TRBJ2-7; 8 bases map to TRBD1. V lost 5 bases and J lost 4; bases outside the gene matches: 4. Germline values: CDR1 SGHVT, CDR2 SQSDAQ. The CDR3 is made up of 13 amino acids. The CDR3 loop reads CASSHYRGYEQYF. CDR3 DNA sequence: TGTGCCAGCAGCCACTACAGGGGGTACGAGCAGTACTTC.

The rearrangement links TRBV28 to TRBJ1-2; D might be TRBD1 (5 bases). V lost 1 base, J lost 3 bases, and 9 bases lay in between. The CDR3 has 14 residues. Germline lookup yields CDR1 MDHEN and CDR2 SYDVKM. CDR3 nucleotides: TGTGCCAGCAGTTTATATGGGGGAGACTATGGCTACACCTTC. This sequence encodes CASSLYGGDYGYTF.

This clone appeared a few times. The chain carries TRBV7-9 and TRBJ2-7, with no clear D. The CDR3 has 11 residues. V lost 4 bases and J 2 bases, leaving 3 bases between the germline ends. Germline V gene data show CDR1 as SEHNR and CDR2 as FQNEAQ (reference sequence). CDR3 protein: CASSSTYEQYF. In nucleotides, the CDR3 is TGTGCCAGCAGCTCCACCTACGAGCAGTACTTC. Full variable domain (remainder filled in from reference TRBV7-9 and TRBJ2-7): DTGVSQNPRHKITKRGQNVTFRCDPISEHNRLYWYRQTLGQGPEFLTYFQNEAQLEKSRLLSDRFSAERPKGSFSTLEIQRTEQGDSAMYLCASSSTYEQYFGPGTRLTVT.

The V call is TRBV11-1, the J call TRBJ2-3; 7 bases are a match to TRBD1. Trimming at V came to 0 bases and at J to 1 base, leaving 1 base not matched to a gene. Germline CDR1 reads SGHAT; CDR2 reads FQDESV (reference sequence). The CDR3 is 15 residues long. As DNA, the CDR3 is TGTGCCAGCAGCTTAGCAGGGGGCCGCACAGATACGCAGTATTTT. Its protein is CASSLAGGRTDTQYF.

The rearrangement links TRBV16 to TRBJ1-2; no definite D call. V was clipped by 1 base and J by 1 base, with 7 bases between them. The CDR3 covers 14 residues. Germline V gives CDR1 KGHSY, CDR2 FQNENV. The CDR3 reads CASSQLGDNYGYTF. CDR3 nucleotides: TGTGCCAGCAGCCAATTAGGAGATAACTATGGCTACACCTTC.